This is a list of T cell receptor beta chains from one sample in a study of CD8 T cells in Susac syndrome. In TCRdb, the immunoSEQ multiplex PCR reads were re-called with MiXCR into one record per CDR3 protein. The table records about 240,000 distinct CDR3 sequences, 95% to 97% of them present only once. Sequencing was performed on CD4+ T cells from PBMCs. The source is a human donor with Susac syndrome. Each CDR3 is given with its conserved first and last residue. The D gene is left open where the match is weak. Only part of the rows carry a size: once, few, many, or a class if the clone is expanded.

cdr3_nt	cdr3_aa	d_call	clone_size	v_call	j_call
TGTGCCAGCAGAGGGCTAGCGGGGGTTTCCGGGGAGCTGTTTTTT	CASRGLAGVSGELFF	TRBD2	-	TRBV2	TRBJ2-2
TGTGCCAGCAGTCTTTACAATCAGCCCCAGCATTTT	CASSLYNQPQHF	-	-	TRBV28	TRBJ1-5
TGTGCCAGCAGCTTAGCATGGACACCTTCCTACGAGCAGTACTTC	CASSLAWTPSYEQYF	-	-	TRBV7-2	TRBJ2-7
TGCAGTGCGCCGTTTTCTTACGAGCAGTACTTC	CSAPFSYEQYF	-	-	TRBV20-1	TRBJ2-7
TGCGCCAGCAGCCAAGTGGGGGCAGGTAATGATGAGCAGTTCTTC	CASSQVGAGNDEQFF	-	-	TRBV4-1	TRBJ2-1
TGCGCCAGCAGCTTGGAAGTTCGGGGAACTGAAGCTTTCTTT	CASSLEVRGTEAFF	-	once	TRBV5-1	TRBJ1-1
TGTGCCAGCAGCTTAGCGGGAGGGCCGAACGAGCAGTACTTC	CASSLAGGPNEQYF	TRBD2	-	TRBV7-3	TRBJ2-7
TGTGCCAGCACCCGCAGCGGGTCGGAAAATGAGCAGTTCTTC	CASTRSGSENEQFF	-	-	TRBV4-2	TRBJ2-1
TGTGCCAGCAGCCCAGATCGGTCCGGGGGGTTGGGGTCCCAGTACTTC	CASSPDRSGGLGSQYF	TRBD2	-	TRBV28	TRBJ2-5
TGCAGTGTAAGGGGCGGGAGAGAAGAGACCCAGTACTTC	CSVRGGREETQYF	TRBD2	-	TRBV20-1	TRBJ2-5
TGCAGCGTTGAAGGAGGAGACCCTAGCGGGAGGGATACCGGGGAGCTGTTTTTT	CSVEGGDPSGRDTGELFF	TRBD2	-	TRBV29-1	TRBJ2-2
TGTGCCAGCAGCAAAAATAGCGGGACTAGCACAGATACGCAGTATTTT	CASSKNSGTSTDTQYF	-	once	TRBV21-1	TRBJ2-3
TGTGCCAGCACCCTATCCTACGAGCAGTACTTC	CASTLSYEQYF	-	-	TRBV9	TRBJ2-7
TGCAGCGTTGTCCGGGGCGGCGGCTATGGCTACACCTTC	CSVVRGGGYGYTF	-	-	TRBV29-1	TRBJ1-2
TGTGCCAGCAGTTTATCGCGACAGGGACTCTATGGCTACACCTTC	CASSLSRQGLYGYTF	TRBD1	-	TRBV27	TRBJ1-2
TGCAGCGTGGCTGGACAGGGTAGTTGGCAGACCCAGTACTTC	CSVAGQGSWQTQYF	TRBD1	few	TRBV29-1	TRBJ2-5
TGTGCCAGCAGTTCAGCCCCGGGAGTGATCACCGGGGAGCTGTTTTTT	CASSSAPGVITGELFF	-	-	TRBV12-3/TRBV12-4	TRBJ2-2
TGTGCCAGCAGCTCCGGGACAGAGCAGTTCTTC	CASSSGTEQFF	-	-	TRBV7-3	TRBJ2-1
TGTGCCAGCAGTTTAGGTTCGCAGGGGAGTAGAACTGAAGCTTTCTTT	CASSLGSQGSRTEAFF	-	-	TRBV28	TRBJ1-1
TGTGCCAGCAGCCCCCCCCCGACAGGGGACTACGAGCAGTACTTC	CASSPPPTGDYEQYF	TRBD1	once	TRBV7-9	TRBJ2-7
TGCAGTGCTAGTGTTCCGGGATCCACAGATACGCAGTATTTT	CSASVPGSTDTQYF	-	-	TRBV20-1	TRBJ2-3
TGCAGTGTAAGGGGAGGGCTTGGGGAAAAACTGTTTTTT	CSVRGGLGEKLFF	-	-	TRBV20-1	TRBJ1-4
TGTGCCCAAGGCAGGGACAATCAGCCCCAGCATTTT	CAQGRDNQPQHF	-	once	TRBV12-3/TRBV12-4	TRBJ1-5
TGTGCCTGGAGTGTACGGCTAGCGGGAGTCTCTGAGCAGTTCTTC	CAWSVRLAGVSEQFF	TRBD2	once	TRBV30	TRBJ2-1
TGCAGTGCTAATAAGGGAGCGAACACTGAAGCTTTCTTT	CSANKGANTEAFF	-	-	TRBV20-1	TRBJ1-1
TGTGCCAGCAGTTTCCCAGGAAGAGATACCCAGTACTTC	CASSFPGRDTQYF	-	once	TRBV28	TRBJ2-5
TGTGCCAGCAGCGTAGCGGGACACCGCGGGGAGCTGTTTTTT	CASSVAGHRGELFF	-	-	TRBV9	TRBJ2-2
TGCAGTGCTAGAGAGGGGCGGGAGGGCCCCGCGGAGACCCAGTACTTC	CSAREGREGPAETQYF	TRBD2	-	TRBV20-1	TRBJ2-5
TGTGCCAGCAGTGATTGGCGGTCAGATACGCAGTATTTT	CASSDWRSDTQYF	-	-	TRBV25-1	TRBJ2-3
TGTGCCAGCAGTGCCTTTAAGGGGGGCACAGATACGCAGTATTTT	CASSAFKGGTDTQYF	-	-	TRBV9	TRBJ2-3
TGTGCCAGCAGCGTCCGGGACAGGGGGCGCCAGTACACCGGGGAGCTGTTTTTT	CASSVRDRGRQYTGELFF	TRBD1	-	TRBV7-9	TRBJ2-2
TGCAGCGCCCCTAGTGGGTCTAGCGGCTACAATGAGCAGTTCTTC	CSAPSGSSGYNEQFF	TRBD2	-	TRBV29-1	TRBJ2-1
TGCGCCAGCAGCTTGGGAGGGGATGGCTACACCTTC	CASSLGGDGYTF	-	-	TRBV5-1	TRBJ1-2
TGCAGTTTTCCGGGACTAGCCTCCTACGAGCAGTACTTC	CSFPGLASYEQYF	TRBD2	-	TRBV20-1	TRBJ2-7
TGTGCCAGCAGTCGGAGACAGGGGGAGAGGGAGCAGTACTTC	CASSRRQGEREQYF	TRBD1	-	TRBV6-6	TRBJ2-7